The 12 T cell receptor beta chains given below trace back to one sample, sequenced in a study of cytomegalovirus exposure and HLA in healthy donors. Primers: 60 Vbeta forward and 13 Jbeta reverse. Method: immunoSEQ multiplex PCR; TCRdb's copy keeps in-frame clones and lacks some. This sample has about 130,000 clones; less than 80% occur once, and the top ten carry around 3%. The sample was PBMCs. The source of these receptors is a woman in her 50s in good health and CMV-seronegative.

V is TRBV28 and J is TRBJ1-1; D is perhaps TRBD1 (5 bases). The CDR3 contains 12 residues. The V gene lost 7 bases and the J gene lost 3 bases, with 9 bases spanning the gap. Per germline, CDR1 MDHEN and CDR2 SYDVKM. DNA for the CDR3: TGTGCCAGCATCGCGGGGGACACTGAAGCTTTCTTT. Translating gives CASIAGDTEAFF.

This chain joins TRBV27 and TRBJ2-5; 9 nucleotides align to TRBD1. Trimming cost V 7 bases and J 1 base; bases outside gene matches: 10. The CDR3 has 16 amino acids. The germline CDR1 and CDR2 sequences are MNHEY and SMNVEV (reference sequence). CDR3: CASMLSGTGPQETQYF. The CDR3 bases are TGTGCCAGCATGCTATCCGGGACAGGGCCCCAAGAGACCCAGTACTTC.

This clone was counted once. V gene TRBV28 combines with J gene TRBJ2-7; 8 nucleotides agree with TRBD2. The CDR3 is made up of 14 amino acids. The germline V gene encodes CDR1 MDHEN and CDR2 SYDVKM. The V segment lost 3 bases and the J segment 5 bases; nucleotides outside the gene matches: 6. Here the CDR3 DNA reads TGTGCCAGCAGTTTTATGGGGACTAGGAACGAGCAGTACTTC. It encodes CASSFMGTRNEQYF.

In regard to this clone: The junction differs from germline at one of its ends, possibly a read error. The CDR3 DNA follows: TGTTCCAGCAGCTTTTCCTACAAGCCCAGGCGGGAGGGCAATGAGCAGTTCTTC. Translated, it gives CSSSFSYKPRREGNEQFF. The chain recombines TRBV7-9 with TRBJ2-1; 9 bases line up with TRBD2. The CDR3 has 18 amino acids. The germline V gene has CDR1 SEHNR and CDR2 FQNEAQ (reference sequence).

This sequence joins TRBV10-3 and TRBJ2-7, with 8 bases matching TRBD1. Germline CDR1 ENHRY, CDR2 SYGVKD. V dropped 1 base and J dropped 1; count of bases not matched to a gene: 12. CDR3 length: 18 amino acids. Here the CDR3 DNA reads TGTGCCATCAGTGAGTTATATACCGGGACAGGACCTTCCTACGAGCAGTACTTC. It specifies CAISELYTGTGPSYEQYF.

The CDR3 spells CASSLSLQETQYF. CDR3 coding DNA: TGTGCCAGCAGCCTCTCCCTCCAAGAGACCCAGTACTTC. The V call is TRBV5-4, the J call TRBJ2-5; D uncertain. Germline CDR1 is SGHNT and CDR2 is YYREEE (reference sequence). V gave up 4 bases and J gave up 1 base, with 8 bases separating them. The CDR3 length is 13 residues. The full variable domain, rest sourced from reference TRBV5-4 and TRBJ2-5, is ETGVTQSPTHLIKTRGQQVTLRCSSQSGHNTVSWYQQALGQGPQFIFQYYREEENGRGNFPPRFSGLQFPNYSSELNVNALELDDSALYLCASSLSLQETQYFGPGTRLLVL.

As regards this clone: Other DNA variants within this sample encode the same CDR3. In DNA form, the CDR3 reads TGTGCCAGTGGACAGGGCGGTGAGGACACTGAAGCTTTCTTT. Residues: CASGQGGEDTEAFF. The chain is built from TRBV19 and TRBJ1-1; 8 positions agree with TRBD1. CDR1 and CDR2 (germline): LNHDA, SQIVND (reference sequence). J was trimmed by 3 bases and V by 8 bases; bases with no gene match: 8. This CDR3 is built from 14 residues.

The CDR3 DNA reads TGTGCCAGCAAGTTTGGCGGGTCCTATAATTCACCCCTCCACTTT. Amino acids: CASKFGGSYNSPLHF. The gene calls are TRBV28 and TRBJ1-6; D gene ambiguous. Germline CDR1 is MDHEN and CDR2 is SYDVKM. This CDR3 contains 15 residues. With 7 bases removed from V and 1 base from J, the gap between germline ends came to 11 bases.

CDR3 protein: CASSAGDGNTIYF. DNA for the CDR3: TGTGCCAGCAGTGCCGGGGATGGAAACACCATATATTTT. The rearrangement uses TRBV27 and TRBJ1-3; D unresolved. CDR1 and CDR2 from the germline V gene are MNHEY and SMNVEV (reference sequence). V lost 5 bases, J lost 3 bases, and 8 bases lay in between. This CDR3 region has 13 residues.

This clone came up once. V is TRBV27 and J is TRBJ1-6; D is ambiguous. The germline V and J ends were trimmed by 3 bases and 5 bases, with 8 bases remaining between them. CDR1 is MNHEY and CDR2 is SMNVEV in the germline V gene (reference sequence). The CDR3 has 14 amino acids. The DNA of the CDR3 is TGTGCCAGCAGTTTCTGGCAGGATAATTCACCCCTCCACTTT. Its translation: CASSFWQDNSPLHF.

The J gene is TRBJ2-1, the V gene TRBV27, with D possibly being TRBD2 (6 bases). V was trimmed by 6 bases and J by 8 bases, leaving 23 bases between them. The CDR3 covers 16 residues. The germline gives CDR1 MNHEY, CDR2 SMNVEV (reference sequence). The CDR3 DNA reads as TGTGCCAGCAGCCCTACAACTAGCTCCTCCGGCCATGAGCAGTTCTTC. Translation gives CASSPTTSSSGHEQFF.

This rearrangement joins TRBV9 to TRBJ2-7; 9 bases line up with TRBD1. The germline CDR1 and CDR2 sequences are SGDLS and YYNGEE. The CDR3 spans 14 residues. The V segment lost 0 bases and the J segment 7 bases; nucleotides outside the gene matches: 5. The CDR3 DNA reads TGTGCCAGCAGCGTAGTGGGACAGGGTGGGGAGCAGTACTTC. It codes for CASSVVGQGGEQYF.